A single sample gave rise to the 13 T cell receptor beta chains below, sequenced in a study of blood T cell repertoires in COVID-19. Sequencing used immunoSEQ multiplex PCR; TCRdb keeps in-frame clones, though not all of them. The sample has about 480,000 clones, around 89% seen once. Source material: peripheral blood. Receptor source: a woman in her thirties with acute or convalescent COVID-19.

The chain is built from TRBV4-1 and TRBJ2-3; possibly TRBD1 for D (6 bases). V lost 0 bases and J lost 11, with 18 bases in between. CDR1 MGHRA and CDR2 YSYEKL come from the germline V gene. This CDR3 has 15 residues. CDR3 DNA: TGCGCCAGCAGCCAAGAGGGGGCCGCCGGAGAGCTGCAGTATTTT. It is translated as CASSQEGAAGELQYF.

The chain uses TRBV3-1 (or the pseudogene TRBV3-2) and TRBJ2-5, with 11 bases identical to TRBD2. With V trimmed by 4 bases and J by 1 base, 11 bases remained unmatched. The CDR3 runs to 18 residues. Germline V CDR1 and CDR2: LGHDT, YNNKEL (reference sequence). CDR3 loop: CASSPRVAGGPFQETQYF. DNA for the CDR3: TGTGCCAGCAGCCCTCGGGTAGCGGGGGGGCCTTTCCAAGAGACCCAGTACTTC.

The chain has TRBV30 and TRBJ2-1, with D tentatively TRBD2 (6 bases). The CDR3 runs to 14 residues. The V end lost 1 base, the J end lost 1 base, and 8 bases lay between the germline ends. Germline V gene data show CDR1 as GTSNPN and CDR2 as SVGIG (reference sequence). For the CDR3, the DNA is TGTGCCTGGAGTGCCGGGACTTCCTACAATGAGCAGTTCTTC. Its translation: CAWSAGTSYNEQFF.

This clone has more than one count but fewer than ten. The genes are TRBV7-9 and TRBJ1-1, with TRBD1 as a possible D gene (6 bases). This CDR3 is built from 13 residues. Trimming removed 5 bases at V and 3 bases at J, with 10 bases between. Germline-derived CDR1 and CDR2 are SEHNR and FQNEAQ (reference sequence). DNA for the CDR3: TGTGCCAGCAGCGTTGGACAGCACACTGAAGCTTTCTTT. Residues: CASSVGQHTEAFF.

The CDR3 is CASKRTGGNSYEQYF. DNA for the CDR3: TGCGCCAGCAAGAGGACAGGGGGAAACTCCTACGAGCAGTACTTC. The chain has TRBV5-1 and TRBJ2-7, with 10 positions matching TRBD1. CDR1 is SGHRS, CDR2 YFSETQ, per germline. There are 15 residues in the CDR3. Trimming removed 6 bases from V and 0 bases from J; junction bases left unmatched: 6.

The genes are TRBV25-1 and TRBJ1-1; 9 nucleotides align to TRBD1. The CDR3 is 15 amino acids. V shed 2 bases, J shed 6 bases, and the junction held 7 bases outside the gene matches. Germline V gene sequence: CDR1 MGHDK, CDR2 SYGVNS. The CDR3 sequence is CASSEETGGVAEAFF. The CDR3 nucleotides read TGTGCCAGCAGTGAAGAAACAGGGGGCGTCGCTGAAGCTTTCTTT.

Points on this clone: Other nucleotide sequences in the sample specify the same CDR3. This rearrangement joins TRBV9 to TRBJ1-2; no definite D call. The CDR3 has 13 amino acids. V lost 0 bases and J 2 bases, leaving 5 bases between the germline ends. Looked up from germline, CDR1 is SGDLS and CDR2 is YYNGEE. CDR3 DNA sequence: TGTGCCAGCAGCGTAGATACAAACTATGGCTACACCTTC. It yields the protein CASSVDTNYGYTF.

This chain links TRBV19 with TRBJ1-2, with D perhaps TRBD1 (6 bases). This CDR3 contains 13 residues. V lost 6 bases, J lost 4 bases, and 12 bases lay in between. Germline-derived CDR1 and CDR2 are LNHDA and SQIVND (reference sequence). The CDR3 bases are TGTGCCAGTAGAACAGGGAATCTCTATGGCTACACCTTC. This encodes CASRTGNLYGYTF.

This clone was detected only once. The chain uses TRBV30 and TRBJ2-3; 11 bases align to TRBD2. J was trimmed by 1 base and V by 7 bases; bases with no gene match: 10. Germline-derived CDR1 and CDR2 are GTSNPN and SVGIG (reference sequence). The CDR3 length is 16 residues. DNA for the CDR3: TGTGCCTCCACGCCACTAGCGGGAGCTCGCACAGATACGCAGTATTTT. Its translation: CASTPLAGARTDTQYF.

The sample holds a few counts of this clone. The rearrangement joins TRBV5-1 to TRBJ2-3; D is possibly TRBD2 (5 bases). Germline loops: CDR1 SGHRS, CDR2 YFSETQ. The length of the CDR3 is 14 residues. With 0 bases removed from V and 2 bases from J, the gap between germline ends came to 7 bases. CDR3 DNA: TGCGCCAGCAGCTTGGTCGGGAACACAGATACGCAGTATTTT. Translated: CASSLVGNTDTQYF.

The chain has TRBV27 and TRBJ1-5, with D maybe TRBD1 (6 bases). The CDR3 is 17 amino acids. CDR1 and CDR2 from the germline V gene are MNHEY and SMNVEV (reference sequence). V lost 6 bases and J 0 bases, leaving 18 bases between the germline ends. The CDR3 nucleotides are TGTGCCAGCAGCCCCGTCATGACAGGTTATAGCAATCAGCCCCAGCATTTT. Protein product: CASSPVMTGYSNQPQHF.

The chain combines TRBV5-5 with TRBJ2-3; 7 bases match TRBD2. Germline loops: CDR1 SGHKS, CDR2 YYEKEE (reference sequence). Trimming cost V 2 bases and J 6 bases; bases outside gene matches: 9. The CDR3 has 15 amino acids. CDR3 DNA: TGTGCCAGCAGCTTCGACGGACTAGGGGTGGATACGCAGTATTTT. As protein: CASSFDGLGVDTQYF.

The chain employs TRBV15 and TRBJ1-1; 9 positions match TRBD1. With 3 bases clipped from V and 5 bases from J, the junction kept 4 bases outside the gene matches. The CDR3 length is 14 residues. Germline lookup yields CDR1 LNHNV and CDR2 YYDKDF (reference sequence). CDR3 region: CATSSDRGWTEAFF. The DNA of the CDR3 is TGTGCCACCAGCAGCGACAGGGGGTGGACTGAAGCTTTCTTT.